This T cell receptor beta chain was sequenced for a study of blood T cell repertoires in COVID-19. This CDR3 has 13 amino acids. Germline CDR1 SGHRS, CDR2 YFSETQ. The V gene end was trimmed by 4 bases and the J gene end by 4 bases; junction bases not matched to a gene: 4. Original analysis: It was from reference gene primer amplification that nucleated cell counts were estimated. The protocol was immunoSEQ multiplex PCR, while the TCRdb copy is restricted to in-frame clones and leaves out a portion. The D gene and trimming were derived from the DNA, and the V and J assignments and clone size from that table. The sample records roughly 40,000 clones, about four fifths being singletons.

The chain recombines TRBV5-1 with TRBJ1-2; TRBD1 matches at 7 bases. This clonotype was sampled from a human donor with acute or convalescent COVID-19. The donor label of this sample is uncertain. Material for sequencing was peripheral blood. The CDR3 sequence: CASSPGQSYGYTF. CDR3 sequence (DNA): TGCGCCAGCAGCCCGGGACAGTCCTATGGCTACACCTTC.